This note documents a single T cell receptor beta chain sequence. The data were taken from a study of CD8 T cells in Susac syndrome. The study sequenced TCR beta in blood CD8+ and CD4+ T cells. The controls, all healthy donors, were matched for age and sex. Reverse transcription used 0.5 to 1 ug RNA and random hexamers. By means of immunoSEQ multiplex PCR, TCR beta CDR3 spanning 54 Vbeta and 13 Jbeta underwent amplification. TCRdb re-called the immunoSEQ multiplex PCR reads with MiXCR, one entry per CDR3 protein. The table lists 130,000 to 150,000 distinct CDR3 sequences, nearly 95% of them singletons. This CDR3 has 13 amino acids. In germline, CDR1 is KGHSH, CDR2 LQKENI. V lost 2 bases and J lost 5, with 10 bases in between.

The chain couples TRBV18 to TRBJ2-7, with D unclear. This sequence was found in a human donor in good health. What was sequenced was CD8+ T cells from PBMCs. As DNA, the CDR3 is TGTGCCAGCTCACCAGAGGCGCGCGACGAGCAGTACTTC. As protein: CASSPEARDEQYF.